This T cell receptor (beta chain) derives from a study of T-cell reconstitution after alpha-beta-depleted transplantation in children. The TCRbeta library incorporated unique molecular identifiers. Each CDR3 protein gets one entry after TCRdb re-called the PCR reads with MiXCR. The table has some 600,000 distinct CDR3 sequences, about an eighth seen once. In its sample, this clonotype was seen a few times. Per the germline V gene, CDR1 is MDHEN and CDR2 is SYDVKM. V lost 5 bases, J lost 5 bases, and 12 bases stayed unmatched. The CDR3 is made up of 15 amino acids. The source was PBMCs, mostly from graft donor cells, collected 360 days after TCRalphabeta/CD19-depleted stem cell transplant. The chain links TRBV28 to TRBJ2-7, with TRBD1 matching over 7 bases. The sequence was obtained from a male patient between 10 and 17 years old who had a stem cell transplant for acute myeloid leukemia, so the T cells may come from the graft donor. The CDR3 spells CASSEGQMERNEQYF. In DNA, the CDR3 is TGTGCCAGCAGTGAGGGACAGATGGAGCGAAACGAGCAGTACTTC.